One sample yielded the 7 T cell receptor beta chains listed below, sequenced in a study of cytomegalovirus exposure and HLA in healthy donors. A multiplex PCR was run with 60 Vbeta primers and 13 Jbeta primers. Profiled with immunoSEQ multiplex PCR; TCRdb holds only in-frame clones, not every one. The sample has some 190,000 clones, 77% seen once. Material for sequencing was PBMCs. The receptors stem from a young man in good health and CMV-seronegative.

This clone was found a few times. This rearrangement joins TRBV7-9 to TRBJ1-2, with D possibly TRBD1 on 5 matching bases. The CDR3 sequence is 15 residues long. Trimming left V 5 bases short and J 0 bases short, with 13 bases between. Per germline, CDR1 SEHNR and CDR2 FQNEAQ (reference sequence). This CDR3 is CASSHDSTPNYGYTF. Written as DNA, the CDR3 is TGTGCCAGCAGCCATGACAGCACTCCTAACTATGGCTACACCTTC.

This sequence joins TRBV27 and TRBJ2-2; unclear D gene. The V and J ends lost 3 bases and 4 bases respectively, with 3 bases between them. This CDR3 is 12 amino acids long. Germline V CDR1 and CDR2: MNHEY, SMNVEV (reference sequence). CDR3 coding DNA: TGTGCCAGCAGTTTTAGCACCGGGGAGCTGTTTTTT. Protein product: CASSFSTGELFF.

This clone was seen a few times. The V and J genes are TRBV9 and TRBJ1-2, with TRBD1 as a possible D gene (5 bases). Germline V CDR1 and CDR2: SGDLS, YYNGEE. The ends were cut back, 4 bases at V and 0 bases at J, with 10 bases in the middle. This CDR3 spans 14 amino acids. CDR3 in amino acids: CASSWGDTNYGYTF. The CDR3 bases are TGTGCCAGCAGCTGGGGGGATACTAACTATGGCTACACCTTC.

The chain recombines TRBV4-3 with TRBJ2-1; possible D gene TRBD1, 6 bases. V lost 0 bases to trimming and J lost 7 bases, with 16 bases between them. Germline loops: CDR1 LGHNA, CDR2 YSLEER. This CDR3 region has 16 residues. CDR3 sequence: CASSQDNRVGWNEQFF. As DNA, the CDR3 is TGCGCCAGCAGCCAAGATAACAGGGTGGGGTGGAATGAGCAGTTCTTC.

V gene TRBV5-6 combines with J gene TRBJ2-7, with TRBD1 identical over 7 bases. The CDR3 extends over 16 amino acids. Germline trimming cut 0 bases from V and 3 bases from J; bases unmatched to any gene: 9. Germline CDR1 is SGHDT and CDR2 is YYEEEE. CDR3 region: CASSLEFRQGRYEQYF. In DNA form, the CDR3 reads TGTGCCAGCAGCTTGGAGTTTCGACAGGGCCGCTACGAGCAGTACTTC.

The chain links TRBV2 to TRBJ2-3; D gene unclear. This CDR3 contains 13 residues. The V gene's germline CDR1 is SNHLY and CDR2 FYNNEI. Between the trimmed V and J ends, which lost 3 bases and 3 bases, there was a span of 7 bases. DNA of the CDR3: TGTGCCAGCAGTGAGACATCGACAGATACGCAGTATTTT. Encoded protein: CASSETSTDTQYF.

The CDR3 loop is CASSPQPSSGANVLTF. The CDR3, as DNA: TGTGCCAGCAGCCCTCAACCGAGCTCTGGGGCCAACGTCCTGACTTTC. The chain uses TRBV11-1 and TRBJ2-6, with D hard to call. This CDR3 has 16 amino acids. Germline loops: CDR1 SGHAT, CDR2 FQDESV (reference sequence). Trimming removed 5 bases from V and 0 bases from J, with 11 bases in between.